These 29 T cell receptor beta chains share one sample of origin, sequenced in a study of OX40 agonist ivuxolimab in advanced cancers. Sequenced by immunoSEQ multiplex PCR; TCRdb stores in-frame clones only, minus some. The data show fewer than 200,000 clones, with 94% seen just once and approximately 0.32% held by the top ten. The sequencing used CD4+ or CD8+ T cells sorted from blood, collected in a trial of the OX40 agonist ivuxolimab. The receptors were gathered from an adult with an advanced solid tumor such as melanoma, head and neck, liver or kidney cancer.

This sequence joins TRBV18 and TRBJ2-1, with D unresolved. The CDR3 loop spans 11 amino acids. V lost 6 bases and J 9 bases, leaving 9 bases between the germline ends. Germline values: CDR1 KGHSH, CDR2 LQKENI. This chain's CDR3 is CASSEVGEQFF. CDR3 DNA sequence: TGTGCCAGCTCCGAAGTGGGTGAGCAGTTCTTC.

Here the CDR3 DNA reads TGTGCCAGCAGCGCCCACAACTCTGGAAACACCATATATTTT. The encoded protein is CASSAHNSGNTIYF. The chain has TRBV11-2 and TRBJ1-3; no definite D call. The V end was cut by 5 bases, the J end by 0 bases, with 8 bases between. Germline CDR1 reads SGHAT; CDR2 reads FQNNGV. The CDR3 has 14 residues.

The rearrangement uses TRBV5-8 and TRBJ1-3, with D unclear. The CDR3 runs to 15 residues. Germline assignment: CDR1 SGHTS and CDR2 YDEGEE. The ends were cut back, 4 bases at V and 0 bases at J, with 11 bases in the middle. CDR3 DNA: TGTGCCAGCAGCCCGGCGGGGTACTCTGGAAACACCATATATTTT. Protein product: CASSPAGYSGNTIYF. The complete variable domain, with remaining parts taken from reference TRBV5-8 and TRBJ1-3, reads EAGVTQSPTHLIKTRGQQATLRCSPISGHTSVYWYQQALGLGLQFLLWYDEGEERNRGNFPPRFSGRQFPNYSSELNVNALELEDSALYLCASSPAGYSGNTIYFGEGSWLTVV.

The rearrangement uses TRBV18 and TRBJ2-7; a possible D gene is TRBD2 (5 bases). The CDR3 has 14 residues. CDR1 is KGHSH, CDR2 LQKENI, per germline. Deletions cut 5 bases from V and 2 bases from J, with 13 bases between. The CDR3 here is CASSRRQEPYEQYF. The CDR3 DNA sequence: TGTGCCAGCTCAAGGAGGCAGGAGCCCTACGAGCAGTACTTC.

The genes are TRBV28 and TRBJ1-2; no reliable D call. The germline V and J ends were trimmed by 5 bases and 2 bases, with 6 bases remaining between them. Germline values: CDR1 MDHEN, CDR2 SYDVKM. The CDR3 totals 12 residues. CDR3 loop: CASSLYNYGYTF. The CDR3 DNA reads as TGTGCCAGCAGTCTTTACAACTATGGCTACACCTTC.

The chain joins TRBV6-6 to TRBJ1-2; tentatively, D is TRBD1 (5 bases). The length of the CDR3 is 13 residues. CDR1 is MNHNY, CDR2 SVGAGI, per germline (reference sequence). Between the trimmed V and J ends, which lost 4 bases and 7 bases, there was a span of 13 bases. CDR3 in amino acids: CASSWTSRGGYTF. In nucleotides, the CDR3 is TGTGCCAGCAGTTGGACATCCCGCGGTGGCTACACCTTC.

With respect to this clone: Germline and junction disagree at one end, which may indicate a read error. This chain connects TRBV13 to TRBJ2-1; 8 bases match TRBD2. Germline CDR1 and CDR2: PRHDT and FYEKMQ (reference sequence). This CDR3 comprises 11 residues. This chain's CDR3 is CASSLAGSQFF. The DNA of the CDR3 is TGTGCCAGCAGTTTAGCGGGGTCGCAGTTCTTC.

The chain has TRBV5-1 and TRBJ1-2; D is ambiguous. Trimming removed 0 bases at V and 2 bases at J, with 11 bases between. The CDR3 has 15 residues. The germline CDR1 and CDR2 sequences are SGHRS and YFSETQ. DNA of the CDR3: TGCGCCAGCAGCTTGGGGCACCAACCCAACTATGGCTACACCTTC. It encodes CASSLGHQPNYGYTF.

This chain connects TRBV6-5 to TRBJ2-7; possible D gene TRBD2, 6 bases. From germline, CDR1 is MNHEY and CDR2 SVGAGI. This CDR3 has 13 residues. V lost 4 bases and J 3 bases, leaving 10 bases between the germline ends. This CDR3 reads CASSSAGNYEQYF. The CDR3 coding sequence is TGTGCCAGCAGTTCGGCGGGGAACTACGAGCAGTACTTC.

The rearrangement uses TRBV28 and TRBJ1-3, with TRBD1 as a possible D gene (6 bases). The V and J ends lost 3 bases and 8 bases respectively, with 11 bases between them. CDR1 and CDR2 from the germline V gene are MDHEN and SYDVKM. The CDR3 runs to 13 residues. The CDR3 is CASSFRGRYTIYF. CDR3 nucleotides: TGTGCCAGCAGTTTCCGGGGGCGCTACACCATATATTTT.

This chain uses TRBV4-3 with TRBJ2-5, with a weak D call TRBD2 (5 bases). Trimming stripped 0 bases from V and 3 bases from J, with 11 bases between. The CDR3 contains 15 residues. Germline assignment: CDR1 LGHNA and CDR2 YSLEER. In DNA form, the CDR3 reads TGCGCCAGCAGCCAAGATTACCGGGGAAAAGAGACCCAGTACTTC. Translating gives CASSQDYRGKETQYF.

The rearrangement uses TRBV5-4 and TRBJ2-1, with 10 bases lining up with TRBD1. V shed 6 bases and J 7 bases; nucleotides not matched to a gene: 7. The germline V gene has CDR1 SGHNT and CDR2 YYREEE (reference sequence). CDR3 length: 14 amino acids. The CDR3 DNA reads as TGTGCCAGCATCCCGGGACAGGGGAAAAATGAGCAGTTCTTC. It codes for CASIPGQGKNEQFF.

This clone was counted once. CDR3 sequence reads: CASSLRRVNYGYTF. CDR3 coding DNA: TGTGCCAGCAGCCTACGACGGGTAAACTATGGCTACACCTTC. V usage is TRBV5-6 and J usage is TRBJ1-2; D remains ambiguous. V lost 4 bases, J lost 2 bases, and 12 bases lay in between. There are 14 residues in the CDR3. Germline V lookup: CDR1 SGHDT, CDR2 YYEEEE.

The chain recombines TRBV30 with TRBJ1-5; D ambiguous. The length of the CDR3 is 16 residues. Trimming removed 2 bases at V and 0 bases at J, with 14 bases between. Germline values: CDR1 GTSNPN, CDR2 SVGIG (reference sequence). CDR3 sequence: CAWSLSPSYSNQPQHF. CDR3 in DNA: TGTGCCTGGAGTCTCAGCCCCTCTTATAGCAATCAGCCCCAGCATTTT.

The J gene is TRBJ1-2, the V gene TRBV5-5; D ambiguous. The germline CDR1 and CDR2 sequences are SGHKS and YYEKEE (reference sequence). Trimming pared 0 bases from V and 10 bases from J, leaving 16 bases between. The CDR3 loop spans 14 amino acids. CDR3 DNA: TGTGCCAGCAGCTTGGTATTACTCTTCCCTGACTACACCTTC. It translates to CASSLVLLFPDYTF.

This chain connects TRBV6-1 to TRBJ1-1; D possibly corresponds to TRBD1 (6 bases). This CDR3 has 12 residues. Per germline, CDR1 MNHNS and CDR2 SASEGT. The V end lost 7 bases, the J end lost 4 bases, and 10 bases lay between the germline ends. In nucleotides, the CDR3 is TGTGCCAGCATACAGGGAGGCACTGAAGCTTTCTTT. It translates to CASIQGGTEAFF.

The rearrangement joins TRBV18 to TRBJ2-3; D gene unclear. Germline CDR1 reads KGHSH; CDR2 reads LQKENI. The ends were cut back, 3 bases at V and 2 bases at J, with 21 bases in the middle. The CDR3 consists of 18 residues. The CDR3 region is CASSPFESLDGLTDTQYF. Here the CDR3 DNA reads TGTGCCAGCTCACCGTTTGAGAGTCTGGACGGCCTCACAGATACGCAGTATTTT.

J is TRBJ2-1 and V is TRBV19, with D tentatively TRBD1 (5 bases). V lost 1 base and J 9 bases, leaving 13 bases between the germline ends. The CDR3 is made up of 14 amino acids. Germline CDR1 LNHDA, CDR2 SQIVND (reference sequence). The CDR3 nucleotides read TGTGCCAGTAGTATAGGGGGCGGATCCCTTGAGCAGTTCTTC. This codes for CASSIGGGSLEQFF.

This clone was recorded only once. The CDR3 coding sequence is TGCGCCAGCAGCCAAGAGAAGATCAAGGGGTTAAGGGAGTACTTC. This sequence encodes CASSQEKIKGLREYF. V and J are TRBV4-1 and TRBJ2-7; D is perhaps TRBD1 (5 bases). This CDR3 comprises 15 residues. The ends were cut back, 0 bases at V and 11 bases at J, with 20 bases in the middle. Germline CDR1 is MGHRA and CDR2 is YSYEKL.

V gene TRBV7-2 combines with J gene TRBJ2-1; 7 bases agree with TRBD1. The V segment lost 1 base and the J segment 6 bases; nucleotides outside the gene matches: 6. The germline gives CDR1 SGHTA, CDR2 FQGNSA. CDR3 length: 15 residues. Here the CDR3 DNA reads TGTGCCAGCAGCTTAGAGGGGGACAGCCTCAATGAGCAGTTCTTC. As protein: CASSLEGDSLNEQFF.

The rearrangement uses TRBV7-2 and TRBJ2-2; TRBD2 matches at 7 bases. This CDR3 region has 15 residues. Germline CDR1 is SGHTA and CDR2 is FQGNSA. CDR3 sequence: CAVRAQPGGYGELFF. The CDR3 DNA sequence: TGTGCTGTGCGGGCGCAACCGGGGGGTTACGGGGAGCTGTTTTTT.

V usage is TRBV7-2 and J usage is TRBJ1-2, with D perhaps matching TRBD1 (5 bases). This CDR3 region has 15 residues. CDR1 and CDR2 (germline): SGHTA, FQGNSA. V lost 1 base and J lost 4, with 13 bases in between. CDR3 amino acids: CASSLGGGGLYGYTF. CDR3 nucleotides: TGTGCCAGCAGCTTAGGCGGTGGGGGTCTCTATGGCTACACCTTC. Using reference TRBV7-2 and TRBJ1-2 for the parts outside the CDR3, the full variable domain is GAGVSQSPSNKVTEKGKDVELRCDPISGHTALYWYRQSLGQGLEFLIYFQGNSAPDKSGLPSDRFSAERTGGSVSTLTIQRTQQEDSAVYLCASSLGGGGLYGYTFGSGTRLTVV.

The V and J genes are TRBV28 and TRBJ2-7; 9 bases match TRBD1. V lost 5 bases and J lost 5; bases outside the gene matches: 10. The CDR3 extends over 15 amino acids. Germline CDR1 and CDR2: MDHEN and SYDVKM. CDR3 loop: CASSLPGQGPHEQYF. CDR3 nucleotides: TGTGCCAGCAGTCTACCGGGACAGGGTCCCCACGAGCAGTACTTC.

The chain carries TRBV9 and TRBJ2-5; TRBD1 or TRBD2 may be the D gene (5 bases each). The CDR3 covers 13 residues. The V end was cut by 3 bases, the J end by 5 bases, with 11 bases between. Germline CDR1 and CDR2: SGDLS and YYNGEE. CDR3 residues: CASSGGRRETQYF. CDR3 nucleotides: TGTGCCAGCAGCGGGGGACGGAGGGAGACCCAGTACTTC.

The CDR3 reads CASSLRGGRTEAFF. As DNA, the CDR3 is TGTGCCAGCAGCCTCAGGGGGGGGCGGACTGAAGCTTTCTTT. The chain has TRBV28 and TRBJ1-1, with TRBD1 matching over 7 bases. Germline CDR1 reads MDHEN; CDR2 reads SYDVKM. The CDR3 totals 14 residues. V trimming: 6 bases; J trimming: 5 bases; junction bases outside the gene matches: 9.

The gene calls are TRBV29-1 and TRBJ2-1; D remains ambiguous. The ends were cut back, 4 bases at V and 12 bases at J, with 10 bases in the middle. From germline, CDR1 is SQVTM and CDR2 ANQGSEA. The CDR3 contains 10 residues. The CDR3 is CSVGLEGQFF. For the CDR3, the DNA is TGCAGCGTTGGATTGGAAGGGCAGTTCTTC.

The chain carries TRBV11-3 and TRBJ2-3; TRBD1 matches 9 bases. Trimming at V came to 3 bases and at J to 1 base, leaving 5 bases not matched to a gene. The germline CDR1 and CDR2 sequences are SGHNT and YENEEA. The CDR3 contains 16 residues. This CDR3 is CASSFGQGRGTDTQYF. The DNA of the CDR3 is TGTGCCAGCAGCTTCGGACAGGGGAGAGGCACAGATACGCAGTATTTT.

This clone was recorded only once. The chain combines TRBV9 with TRBJ2-2; D call uncertain. The V gene lost 4 bases and the J gene lost 0 bases, with 13 bases spanning the gap. The CDR3 totals 16 residues. Germline CDR1 is SGDLS and CDR2 is YYNGEE. CDR3 nucleotide sequence: TGTGCCAGCAGCCCCCGCGGAGACACGAACACCGGGGAGCTGTTTTTT. Its translation is CASSPRGDTNTGELFF.

The CDR3 nucleotides are TGTGCCAGCAGCTTTACTAGGACAGGGGGTCCAAACACTGAAGCTTTCTTT. Amino acids: CASSFTRTGGPNTEAFF. The V call is TRBV5-6, the J call TRBJ1-1; 10 bases are a match to TRBD1. Trimming at V came to 2 bases and at J to 2 bases, leaving 9 bases not matched to a gene. This CDR3 spans 17 amino acids. Germline values: CDR1 SGHDT, CDR2 YYEEEE.